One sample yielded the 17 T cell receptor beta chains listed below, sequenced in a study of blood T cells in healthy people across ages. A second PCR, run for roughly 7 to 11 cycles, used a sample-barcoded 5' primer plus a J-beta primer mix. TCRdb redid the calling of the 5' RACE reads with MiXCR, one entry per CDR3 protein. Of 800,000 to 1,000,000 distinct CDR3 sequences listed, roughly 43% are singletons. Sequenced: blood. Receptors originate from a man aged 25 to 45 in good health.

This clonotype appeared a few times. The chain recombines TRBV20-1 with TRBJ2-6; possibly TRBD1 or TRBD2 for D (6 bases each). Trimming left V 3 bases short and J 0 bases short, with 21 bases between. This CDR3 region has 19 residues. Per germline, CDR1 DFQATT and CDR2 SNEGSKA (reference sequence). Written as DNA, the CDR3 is TGCAGTGCTAGTCCCGGGGGCTTTAGGGAAATCTCTGGGGCCAACGTCCTGACTTTC. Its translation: CSASPGGFREISGANVLTF.

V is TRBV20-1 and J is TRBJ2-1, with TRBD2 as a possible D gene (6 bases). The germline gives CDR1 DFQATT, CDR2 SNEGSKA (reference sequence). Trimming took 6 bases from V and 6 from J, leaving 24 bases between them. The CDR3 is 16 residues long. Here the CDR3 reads CSAPRDGSRAGNEQFF. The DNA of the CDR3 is TGCAGTGCCCCCCGAGACGGCTCACGAGCGGGCAATGAGCAGTTCTTC.

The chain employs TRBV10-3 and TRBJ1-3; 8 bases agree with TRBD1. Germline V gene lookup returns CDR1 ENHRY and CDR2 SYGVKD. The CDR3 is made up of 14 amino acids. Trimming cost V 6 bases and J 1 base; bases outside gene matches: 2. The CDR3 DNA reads TGTGCCATCAGAGGACAGGGATCTGGAAACACCATATATTTT. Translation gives CAIRGQGSGNTIYF.

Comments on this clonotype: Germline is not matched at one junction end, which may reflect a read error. This CDR3 is CASTVQGQGSVYTF. DNA of the CDR3: TGTGCCAGCACCGTACAGGGACAGGGTTCGGTCTACACCTTC. This chain links TRBV9 with TRBJ1-2; 9 bases are shared with TRBD1. This CDR3 is built from 14 residues. CDR1 and CDR2 (germline): SGDLS, YYNGEE. The full variable domain, its missing parts supplied by reference TRBV9 and TRBJ1-2, is DSGVTQTPKHLITATGQRVTLRCSPRSGDLSVYWYQQSLDQGLQFLIQYYNGEERAKGNILERFSAQQFPDLHSELNLSSLELGDSALYFCASTVQGQGSVYTFGSGTRLTVV.

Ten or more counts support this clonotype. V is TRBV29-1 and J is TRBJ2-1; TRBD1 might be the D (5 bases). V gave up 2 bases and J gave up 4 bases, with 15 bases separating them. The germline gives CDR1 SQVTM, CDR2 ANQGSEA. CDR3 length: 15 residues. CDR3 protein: CSVEFGAGWYNEQFF. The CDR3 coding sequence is TGCAGCGTTGAATTTGGGGCAGGGTGGTACAATGAGCAGTTCTTC.

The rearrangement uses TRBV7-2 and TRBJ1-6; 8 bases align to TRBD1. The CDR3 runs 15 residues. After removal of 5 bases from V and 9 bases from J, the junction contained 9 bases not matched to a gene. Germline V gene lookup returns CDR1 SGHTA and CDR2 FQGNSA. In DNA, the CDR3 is TGTGCCAGCAGCGGCAGCAGGGGGCCCGGTTCACCCCTCCACTTT. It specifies CASSGSRGPGSPLHF.

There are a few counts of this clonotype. The CDR3, as DNA: TGTGCCAGCAGCCCCGACAGGGGAGGTCGTACGGCCAACGTCCTGACTTTC. This gives the protein CASSPDRGGRTANVLTF. The rearrangement links TRBV7-9 to TRBJ2-6, with 8 bases lining up with TRBD1. J lost 6 bases, V lost 5 bases, and 12 bases had no gene match. The CDR3 extends over 17 amino acids. In germline, CDR1 is SEHNR, CDR2 FQNEAQ (reference sequence).

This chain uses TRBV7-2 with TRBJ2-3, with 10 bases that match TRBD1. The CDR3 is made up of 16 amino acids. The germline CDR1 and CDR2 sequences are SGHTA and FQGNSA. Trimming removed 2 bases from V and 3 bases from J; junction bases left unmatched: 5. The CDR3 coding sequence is TGTGCCAGCAGCTTAATATGGACAGGGGGGACAGATACGCAGTATTTT. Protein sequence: CASSLIWTGGTDTQYF.

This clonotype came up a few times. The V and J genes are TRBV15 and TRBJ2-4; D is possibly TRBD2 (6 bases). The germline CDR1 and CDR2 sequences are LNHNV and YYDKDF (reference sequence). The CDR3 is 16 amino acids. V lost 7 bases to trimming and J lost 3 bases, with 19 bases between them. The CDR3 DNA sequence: TGTGCCACCAAGAATTTGCGGGACGGCGGCAAAAACATTCAGTACTTC. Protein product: CATKNLRDGGKNIQYF.

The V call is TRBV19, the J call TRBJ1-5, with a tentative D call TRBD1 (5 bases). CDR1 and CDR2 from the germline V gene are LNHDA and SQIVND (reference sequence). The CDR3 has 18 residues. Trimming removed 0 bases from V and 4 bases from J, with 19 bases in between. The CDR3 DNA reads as TGTGCCAGTAGTATAGATCTTAGGGACGCAGGCTGGAATCAGCCCCAGCATTTT. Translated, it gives CASSIDLRDAGWNQPQHF.

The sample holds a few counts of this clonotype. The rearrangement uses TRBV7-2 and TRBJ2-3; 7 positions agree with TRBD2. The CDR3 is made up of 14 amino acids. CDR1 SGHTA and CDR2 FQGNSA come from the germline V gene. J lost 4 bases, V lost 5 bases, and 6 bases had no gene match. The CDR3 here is CASSPRLAADTQYF. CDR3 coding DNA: TGTGCCAGCAGCCCTCGACTAGCTGCAGATACGCAGTATTTT.

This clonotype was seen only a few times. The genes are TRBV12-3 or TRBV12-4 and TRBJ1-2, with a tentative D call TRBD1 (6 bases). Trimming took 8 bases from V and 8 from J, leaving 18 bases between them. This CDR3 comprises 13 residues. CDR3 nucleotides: TGTGCCAGCGGGGTAGGGGGGCGGACCGGCTACACCTTC. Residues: CASGVGGRTGYTF.

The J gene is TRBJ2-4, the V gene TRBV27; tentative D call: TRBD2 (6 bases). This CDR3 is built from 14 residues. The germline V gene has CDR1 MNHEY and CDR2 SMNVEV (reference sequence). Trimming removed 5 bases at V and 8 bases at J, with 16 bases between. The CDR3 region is CASSRGTQGDIQYF. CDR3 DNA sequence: TGTGCCAGCAGTCGCGGGACCCAAGGGGACATTCAGTACTTC.

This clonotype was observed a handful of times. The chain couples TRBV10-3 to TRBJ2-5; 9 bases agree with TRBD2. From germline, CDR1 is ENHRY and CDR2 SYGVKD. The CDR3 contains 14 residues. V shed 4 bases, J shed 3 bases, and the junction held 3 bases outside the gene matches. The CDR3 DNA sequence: TGTGCCATCAGTGCCTCTAGCGGGGAAGAGACCCAGTACTTC. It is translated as CAISASSGEETQYF.

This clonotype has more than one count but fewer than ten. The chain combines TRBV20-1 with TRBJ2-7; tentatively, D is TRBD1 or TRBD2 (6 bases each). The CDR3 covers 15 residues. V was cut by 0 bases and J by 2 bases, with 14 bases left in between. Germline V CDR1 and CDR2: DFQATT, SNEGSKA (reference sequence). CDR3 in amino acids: CSARDPDGGTYEQYF. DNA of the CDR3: TGCAGTGCTAGAGATCCTGACGGGGGCACCTACGAGCAGTACTTC.

This CDR3 is CAWRHRGADGYTF. DNA for the CDR3: TGTGCCTGGAGACATCGGGGGGCTGATGGCTACACCTTC. V and J are TRBV30 and TRBJ1-2; TRBD1 is a possible D gene (6 bases). V was shortened by 3 bases and J by 6 bases, with 14 bases between the two germline ends. The CDR3 consists of 13 residues. Germline V gene lookup returns CDR1 GTSNPN and CDR2 SVGIG (reference sequence).

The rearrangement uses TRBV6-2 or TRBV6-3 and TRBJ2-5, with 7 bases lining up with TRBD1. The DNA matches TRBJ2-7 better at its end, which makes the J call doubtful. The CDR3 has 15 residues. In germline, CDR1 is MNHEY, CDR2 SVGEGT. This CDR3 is CASSYRRQGKYEQYF. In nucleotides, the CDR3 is TGTGCCAGCAGTTACCGAAGACAGGGAAAATACGAGCAGTACTTC.